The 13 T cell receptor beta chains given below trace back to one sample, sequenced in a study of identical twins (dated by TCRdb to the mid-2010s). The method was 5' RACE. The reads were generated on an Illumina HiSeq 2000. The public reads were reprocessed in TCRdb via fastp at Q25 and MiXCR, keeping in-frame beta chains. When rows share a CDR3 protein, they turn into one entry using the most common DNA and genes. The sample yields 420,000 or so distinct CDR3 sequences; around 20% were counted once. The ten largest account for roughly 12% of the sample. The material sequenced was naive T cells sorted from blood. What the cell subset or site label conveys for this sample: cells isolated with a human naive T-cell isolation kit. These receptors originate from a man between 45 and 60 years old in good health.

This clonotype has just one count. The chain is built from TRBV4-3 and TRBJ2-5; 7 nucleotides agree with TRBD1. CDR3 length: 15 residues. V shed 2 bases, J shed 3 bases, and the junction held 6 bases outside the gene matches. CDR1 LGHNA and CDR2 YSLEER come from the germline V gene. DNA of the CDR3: TGCGCCAGCAGCCAATCTTCGGGGACAGAAGAGACCCAGTACTTC. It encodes CASSQSSGTEETQYF.

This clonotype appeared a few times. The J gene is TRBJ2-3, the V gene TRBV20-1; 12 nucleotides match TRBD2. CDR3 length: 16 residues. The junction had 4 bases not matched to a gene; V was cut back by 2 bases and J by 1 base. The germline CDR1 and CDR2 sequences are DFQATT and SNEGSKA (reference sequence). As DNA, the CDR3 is TGCAGTGCTAGACTAGCGGGAGGGCAGGGCACAGATACGCAGTATTTT. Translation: CSARLAGGQGTDTQYF.

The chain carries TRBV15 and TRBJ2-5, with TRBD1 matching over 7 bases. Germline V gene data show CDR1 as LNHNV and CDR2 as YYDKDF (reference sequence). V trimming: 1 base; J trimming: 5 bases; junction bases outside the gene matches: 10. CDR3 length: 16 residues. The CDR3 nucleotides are TGTGCCACCAGCAGAGCCCAGGGGGTGGGCGCGGAGACCCAGTACTTC. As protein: CATSRAQGVGAETQYF.

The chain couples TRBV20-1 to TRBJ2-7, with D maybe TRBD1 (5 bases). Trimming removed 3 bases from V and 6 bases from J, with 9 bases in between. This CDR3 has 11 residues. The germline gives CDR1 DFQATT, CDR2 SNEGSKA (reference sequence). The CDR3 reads CSASSRVEQYF. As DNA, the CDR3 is TGCAGTGCTAGCAGCAGGGTCGAGCAGTACTTC.

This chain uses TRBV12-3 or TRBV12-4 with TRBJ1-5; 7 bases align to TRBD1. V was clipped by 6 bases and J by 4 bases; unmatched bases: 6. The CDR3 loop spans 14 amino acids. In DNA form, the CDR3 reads TGTGCCAGCAGACGGGGACAGCCAAATCAGCCCCAGCATTTT. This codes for CASRRGQPNQPQHF.

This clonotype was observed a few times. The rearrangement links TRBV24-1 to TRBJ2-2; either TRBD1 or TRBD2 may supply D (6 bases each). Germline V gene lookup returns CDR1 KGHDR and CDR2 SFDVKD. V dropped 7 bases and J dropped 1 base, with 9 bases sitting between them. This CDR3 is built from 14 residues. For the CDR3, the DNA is TGTGCCACCAGCGGGGGCCTGAACACCGGGGAGCTGTTTTTT. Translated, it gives CATSGGLNTGELFF.

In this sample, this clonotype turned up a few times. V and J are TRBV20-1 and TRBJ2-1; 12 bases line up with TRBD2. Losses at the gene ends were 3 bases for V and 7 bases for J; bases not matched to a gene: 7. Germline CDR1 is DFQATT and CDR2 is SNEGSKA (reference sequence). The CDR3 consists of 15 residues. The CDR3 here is CSARRTSGMVNEQFF. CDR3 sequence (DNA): TGCAGTGCTAGGCGGACTAGCGGGATGGTGAATGAGCAGTTCTTC.

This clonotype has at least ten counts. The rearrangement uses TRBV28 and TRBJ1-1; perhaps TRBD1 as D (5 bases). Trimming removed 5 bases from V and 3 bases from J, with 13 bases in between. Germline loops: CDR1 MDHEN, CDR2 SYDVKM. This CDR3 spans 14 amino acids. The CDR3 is CASSLPGVYTEAFF. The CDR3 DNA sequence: TGTGCCAGCAGTCTCCCGGGGGTGTACACTGAAGCTTTCTTT.

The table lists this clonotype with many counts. CDR3 loop: CAIRTSTDTQYF. The DNA of the CDR3 is TGTGCCATCAGAACTAGCACAGATACGCAGTATTTT. V and J are TRBV10-3 and TRBJ2-3; D remains unclear. The CDR3 totals 12 residues. Germline V gene sequence: CDR1 ENHRY, CDR2 SYGVKD. V lost 6 bases and J lost 0, with 4 bases in between.

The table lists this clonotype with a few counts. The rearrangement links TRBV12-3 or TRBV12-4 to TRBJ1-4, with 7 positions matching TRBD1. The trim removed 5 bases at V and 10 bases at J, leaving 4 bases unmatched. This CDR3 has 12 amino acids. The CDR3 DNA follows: TGTGCCAGCAGTCCCTACAGGGGAAAACTGTTTTTT. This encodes CASSPYRGKLFF.

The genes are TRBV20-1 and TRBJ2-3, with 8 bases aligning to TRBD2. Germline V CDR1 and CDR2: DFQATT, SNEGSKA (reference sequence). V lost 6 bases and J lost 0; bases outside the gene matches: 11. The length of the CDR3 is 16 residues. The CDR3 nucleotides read TGCAGTGCCCCCCTCCTACTAGCGGATAGCACAGATACGCAGTATTTT. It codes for CSAPLLLADSTDTQYF.

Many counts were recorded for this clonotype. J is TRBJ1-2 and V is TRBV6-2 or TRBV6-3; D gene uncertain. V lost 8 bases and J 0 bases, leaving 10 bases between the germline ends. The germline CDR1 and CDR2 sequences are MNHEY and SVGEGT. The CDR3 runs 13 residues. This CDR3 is CASRAPANYGYTF. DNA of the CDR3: TGTGCCAGCCGGGCCCCAGCTAACTATGGCTACACCTTC.

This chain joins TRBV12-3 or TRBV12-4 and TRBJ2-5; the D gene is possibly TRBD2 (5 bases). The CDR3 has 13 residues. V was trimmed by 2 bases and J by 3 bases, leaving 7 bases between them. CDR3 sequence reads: CASSLRLKETQYF. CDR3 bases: TGTGCCAGCAGTTTACGACTAAAAGAGACCCAGTACTTC.